The 12 T cell receptor beta chains below come from one sample, sequenced in a study of blood T cell repertoires in COVID-19. The method was immunoSEQ multiplex PCR; TCRdb's version includes in-frame clones alone and lacks a portion of them. The top ten clones hold around a tenth of a sample with 150,000 to 200,000 clones, about 83% of them seen once. Sequencing was performed on peripheral blood. All receptors derive from a woman between 70 and 85 years old with COVID-19, enrolled during active disease.

V gene TRBV5-6 combines with J gene TRBJ1-1, with 8 bases aligning to TRBD1. The CDR3 spans 16 residues. CDR1 and CDR2 from the germline V gene are SGHDT and YYEEEE. V shed 4 bases and J 6 bases; nucleotides not matched to a gene: 14. This CDR3 is CASSPDRGQPIAEAFF. CDR3 DNA: TGTGCCAGCAGCCCCGACAGGGGACAACCAATTGCTGAAGCTTTCTTT.

The chain couples TRBV13 to TRBJ2-3, with TRBD2 matching 9 bases. Losses at the gene ends were 5 bases for V and 5 bases for J; bases not matched to a gene: 14. This CDR3 has 17 residues. CDR1 and CDR2 (germline): PRHDT, FYEKMQ (reference sequence). Here the CDR3 DNA reads TGTGCCAGCAGCCCCGGTAGGGCGGGGGGGCTGGTAGATACGCAGTATTTT. It codes for CASSPGRAGGLVDTQYF. Complete variable domain (other parts from reference TRBV13 and TRBJ2-3): AAGVIQSPRHLIKEKRETATLKCYPIPRHDTVYWYQQGPGQDPQFLISFYEKMQSDKGSIPDRFSAQQFSDYHSELNMSSLELGDSALYFCASSPGRAGGLVDTQYFGPGTRLTVL.

The V and J genes are TRBV29-1 and TRBJ2-2, with D perhaps matching TRBD1 (6 bases). V shed 4 bases and J shed 6 bases, with 12 bases lying between them. Germline lookup yields CDR1 SQVTM and CDR2 ANQGSEA. The CDR3 loop spans 13 amino acids. CDR3 coding DNA: TGCAGCGTTGCCGTACAGGGCCCCGGGGAGCTGTTTTTT. Residues: CSVAVQGPGELFF.

The genes are TRBV9 and TRBJ2-5; D is perhaps TRBD1 (6 bases). Germline lookup yields CDR1 SGDLS and CDR2 YYNGEE. This CDR3 contains 14 residues. The ends were cut back, 2 bases at V and 1 base at J, with 9 bases in the middle. In DNA form, the CDR3 reads TGTGCCAGCAGCGTGGACAGCCTCCAAGAGACCCAGTACTTC. It codes for CASSVDSLQETQYF.

The chain is built from TRBV11-3 and TRBJ2-5, with 8 bases matching TRBD1. The length of the CDR3 is 16 residues. Germline assignment: CDR1 SGHNT and CDR2 YENEEA. V shed 5 bases and J 4 bases; nucleotides not matched to a gene: 12. CDR3 in DNA: TGTGCCAGCAGCCCAGGACAGGGAAAAGGGGTAGAGACCCAGTACTTC. It translates to CASSPGQGKGVETQYF. The whole variable domain, remainder taken from reference TRBV11-3 and TRBJ2-5, is EAGVVQSPRYKIIEKKQPVAFWCNPISGHNTLYWYLQNLGQGPELLIRYENEEAVDDSQLPKDRFSAERLKGVDSTLKIQPAELGDSAVYLCASSPGQGKGVETQYFGPGTRLLVL.

The V and J genes are TRBV2 and TRBJ1-2; D ambiguous. CDR3 length: 16 residues. CDR1 and CDR2 from the germline V gene are SNHLY and FYNNEI. Deletions cut 5 bases from V and 2 bases from J, with 18 bases between. The DNA of the CDR3 is TGTGCCAGCAGTTACGGAGAGGCTAACGTAAACTATGGCTACACCTTC. It specifies CASSYGEANVNYGYTF.

This clone was counted a single time. The same CDR3 is also encoded by other DNA sequences in this sample. DNA for the CDR3: TGTGCCAGCTCACCCGGGACAGGGGCCTACGAGCAGTACTTC. Translated, it gives CASSPGTGAYEQYF. The chain joins TRBV18 to TRBJ2-7; 10 nucleotides align to TRBD1. The CDR3 totals 14 residues. V lost 3 bases and J lost 2; bases outside the gene matches: 1. CDR1 KGHSH and CDR2 LQKENI come from the germline V gene. The whole variable domain, filled in from reference TRBV18 and TRBJ2-7, reads NAGVMQNPRHLVRRRGQEARLRCSPMKGHSHVYWYRQLPEEGLKFMVYLQKENIIDESGMPKERFSAEFPKEGPSILRIQQVVRGDSAAYFCASSPGTGAYEQYFGPGTRLTVT.

As to this clone: Other nucleotide sequences in the sample specify the same CDR3. CDR3 coding DNA: TGTGCCAGTAGTACAACAGGGGGTGGTGAGACCCAGTACTTC. Translating it yields CASSTTGGGETQYF. The V gene is TRBV19, the J gene TRBJ2-5, with 8 positions matching TRBD1. The V gene end was trimmed by 4 bases and the J gene end by 5 bases; junction bases not matched to a gene: 6. The CDR3 has 14 amino acids. Germline V gives CDR1 LNHDA, CDR2 SQIVND (reference sequence).

The chain couples TRBV28 to TRBJ2-5; a weak D match, TRBD1 (5 bases). The CDR3 runs 13 residues. V was cut by 5 bases and J by 7 bases, with 14 bases left in between. Per the germline V gene, CDR1 is MDHEN and CDR2 is SYDVKM. In DNA form, the CDR3 reads TGTGCCAGCAGTCGACAGACCACGGGGACCCAGTACTTC. Its protein product is CASSRQTTGTQYF.

The chain combines TRBV6-5 with TRBJ2-3; 7 bases match TRBD1. CDR3 length: 14 residues. Trimming took 8 bases from V and 0 from J; bases not matched to a gene: 5. Germline CDR1 MNHEY, CDR2 SVGAGI. The CDR3 protein is CASERQGSTDTQYF. For the CDR3, the DNA is TGTGCCAGCGAACGACAGGGCAGCACAGATACGCAGTATTTT.

This chain links TRBV19 with TRBJ1-1; TRBD1 matches at 7 bases. The CDR3 runs to 15 residues. Germline V gene sequence: CDR1 LNHDA, CDR2 SQIVND (reference sequence). Trimming cost V 3 bases and J 4 bases; bases outside gene matches: 8. DNA of the CDR3: TGTGCCAGTAGTATCCCCGACAGGGTCGTCACTGAAGCTTTCTTT. It is translated as CASSIPDRVVTEAFF.

The V and J genes are TRBV28 and TRBJ1-6; perhaps TRBD1 as D (5 bases). Trimming removed 6 bases from V and 7 bases from J, with 13 bases in between. The CDR3 contains 14 residues. CDR1 and CDR2 (germline): MDHEN, SYDVKM. CDR3 bases: TGTGCCAGCAGGCAGGGAAGTTTGAATTCACCCCTCCACTTT. It is translated as CASRQGSLNSPLHF.